This TCR beta chain was recorded in a study of T cells expressing NK-cell markers. Looking at the study overall: Researchers got TCR beta repertoires out of sorted CD3+CD56+NKG2C+, CD3+CD56+NKG2C- and CD3+CD56-NKG2C+ T cells. HCMV serostatus: most of the eight sequenced donors positive, one negative.

Remarks on this clonotype: Its specificity is not known.

The study, taken as a whole, reports: In about six donors, dominant CD3+CD56+NKG2C+ clonotypes ranked among the top 10 CD8+ clonotypes.

CDR1 is SQVTM and CDR2 is ANQGSEA in the germline V gene. The length of the CDR3 is 14 residues. From the 5' RACE reads, TCRdb lists one entry per CDR3 protein and no DNA. The ten most abundant clones cover more than 1.4% of a sample with some 500,000 distinct CDR3 sequences. The sample was blood T cells: a sorted CD56 or NKG2C T cell subset, CD4+ or CD8+ T cells, or bulk PBMC T cells (not recorded which). The genes are TRBV29-1 and TRBJ2-5; with no DNA, the TCRdb D assignment of TRBD1 cannot be verified. The receptor comes from a woman between 45 and 65 years old in good health. The CDR3 is CSVVGTGRRETQYF.